The entry below describes one TCR beta chain. This clone has only a few counts. The antigen it recognizes is unknown. Base quality data are lacking; no much larger clone is found one base away. This sample was taken from a study of control samples from healthy donors and cancer patients (dated by TCRdb to the early 2020s). From the germline V gene, CDR1 is SGHVS and CDR2 is FQNEAQ. The CDR3 runs 13 residues from the cysteine to the phenylalanine. The DNA shown is the 39-base CDR3, in frame from base 1. V is pared back by 1 base and J by 10 bases, with 8 bases lying between the germline termini. The library relied on the immunoSEQ multiplex PCR assay. TCRdb took over this immuneACCESS table, retaining in-frame rearrangements with V and J assigned. Such tables are incomplete; in checked studies, under half of the missing clones stem from an unresolved V gene, and the remainder is unexplained. Here the sample has roughly 120,000 clones; approximately 89% occur a single time. The ten biggest clones cover 3.4% of the sample.

Recombination linked TRBV7-8 to TRBJ1-6; no D gene can be assigned with confidence. The sample consisted of blood. This sequence was found in a man aged 35-49 years in good health. The DNA is as follows: TGTGCCAGCAGCTTAGAGTCAGCCTCACCCCTCCACTTT. This gives the protein CASSLESASPLHF.